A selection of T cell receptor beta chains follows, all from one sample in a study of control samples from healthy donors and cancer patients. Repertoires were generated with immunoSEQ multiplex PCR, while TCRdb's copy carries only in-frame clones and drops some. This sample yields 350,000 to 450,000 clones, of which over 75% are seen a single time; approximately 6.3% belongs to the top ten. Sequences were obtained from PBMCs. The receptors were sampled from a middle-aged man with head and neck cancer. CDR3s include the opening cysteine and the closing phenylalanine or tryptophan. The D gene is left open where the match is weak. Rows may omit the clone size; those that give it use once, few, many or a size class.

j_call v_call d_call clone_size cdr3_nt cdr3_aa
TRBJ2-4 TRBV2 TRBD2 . TGTGCCAGCAGTCCGACTAGCGGGGGAAACATTCAGTACTTC CASSPTSGGNIQYF
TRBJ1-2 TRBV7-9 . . TGTGCCAGCAGCTTAGGTTCAGCTAACTATGGCTACACCTTC CASSLGSANYGYTF
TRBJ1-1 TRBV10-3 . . TGTGCCATCAGTGGGACGGTGAGGAGTCCCACTGAAGCTTTCTTT CAISGTVRSPTEAFF
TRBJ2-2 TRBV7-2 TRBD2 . TGTGCCAGCAGCTTTAGCGGGGGGGCGAACACCGGGGAGCTGTTTTTT CASSFSGGANTGELFF
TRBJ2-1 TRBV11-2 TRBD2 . TGTGCCAGCAGCTCGCTTCTAGCGGACTCCTACAATGAGCAGTTCTTC CASSSLLADSYNEQFF
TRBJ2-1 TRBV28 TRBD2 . TGTGCCAGCAGTTTATGGTCAGCGGGAGAAAGAAATGAGCAGTTCTTC CASSLWSAGERNEQFF
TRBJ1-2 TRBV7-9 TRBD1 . TGTGCCAGCAGCATCGACAGGGCTTACGGCTACACCTTC CASSIDRAYGYTF
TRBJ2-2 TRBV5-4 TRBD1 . TGTGCCAGCAGGCGACCGGGACAGGAAGACACCGGGGAGCTGTTTTTT CASRRPGQEDTGELFF
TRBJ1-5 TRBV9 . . TGTGCCAGCAGCGTGGGTCCGGCCAATCAGCCCCAGCATTTT CASSVGPANQPQHF
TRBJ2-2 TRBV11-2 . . TGTGCCAGCAGCCAAGAGCGGCTCGGGGAGCTGTTTTTT CASSQERLGELFF
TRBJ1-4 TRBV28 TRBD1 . TGTGCCAGCAGTTTAAACGTTGGGACAGGGGAAATGCTTGAGGATTTT CASSLNVGTGEMLEDF
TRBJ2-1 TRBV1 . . TGCACCAGCAACTGGTTAGCGGGAGGGCGTGGGTACAATGAGCAGTTCTTC CTSNWLAGGRGYNEQFF
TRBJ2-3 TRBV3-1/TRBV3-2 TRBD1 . TGTGCCAGCAGCCCTACAGGGGGCTACACAGATACGCAGTATTTT CASSPTGGYTDTQYF
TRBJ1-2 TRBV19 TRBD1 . TGTGCCAGTGTCACCCACAGGGGAGGCTATGGCTACACCTTC CASVTHRGGYGYTF
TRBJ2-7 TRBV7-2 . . TGTGCCAGCAGCTTAGCTTGGGGGACCTACGAGCAGTACTTC CASSLAWGTYEQYF
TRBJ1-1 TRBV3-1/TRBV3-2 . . TGTGCCAGCAGCCAAGAGGGGACGAGGAGGGACACTGAAGCTTTCTTT CASSQEGTRRDTEAFF
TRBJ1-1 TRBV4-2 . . TGTGCCAGCAGCCCTATCGGAGGGGAGAACACTGAAGCTTTCTTT CASSPIGGENTEAFF
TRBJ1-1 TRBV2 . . TGTGCCAGCAGTGAAAAAGAGATTCCGAACACTGAAGCTTTCTTT CASSEKEIPNTEAFF
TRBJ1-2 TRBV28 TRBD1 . TGTGCCAGCAGATGGGGACAGGAGAATAACTATGGCTACACCTTC CASRWGQENNYGYTF
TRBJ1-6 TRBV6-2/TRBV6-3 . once TGTGCCAGCAGTGACAACGGACTCCTAAATTCACCCCTCCACTTT CASSDNGLLNSPLHF
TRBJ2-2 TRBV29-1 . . TGCAGCGTTGGACACCACACCGGGGAGCTGTTTTTT CSVGHHTGELFF
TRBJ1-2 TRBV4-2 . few TGTGCCAGCAGCCAAGATTTGGGGCAGAACGCCGGGAGTGGCTACACCTTC CASSQDLGQNAGSGYTF
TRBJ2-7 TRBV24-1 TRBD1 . TGTGCCACCAGTGGTGCGGGGACAGGGTTCGACGAGCAGTACTTC CATSGAGTGFDEQYF
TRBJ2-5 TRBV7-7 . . TGTGCTAGCAGCTCCTTTACTCCGGAGGTGATTCAGGAGACCCAGTACTTC CASSSFTPEVIQETQYF
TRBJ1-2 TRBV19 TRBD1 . TGTGCCAGTAGTAGCCTCCCGGGACAGGGGTATGGCTACACCTTC CASSSLPGQGYGYTF
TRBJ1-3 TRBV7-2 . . TGTGCCAGCAGCTTATCGGGCAACTCTGGAAACACCATATATTTT CASSLSGNSGNTIYF
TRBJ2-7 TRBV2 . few TGTGCCAGCAGTCCTATTACAAGGGCCGAGCAGTACTTC CASSPITRAEQYF
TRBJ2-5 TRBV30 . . TGTGCCTGGTCTACAGGGTCGGCGCAAGAGACCCAGTACTTC CAWSTGSAQETQYF
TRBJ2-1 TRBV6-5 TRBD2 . TGTGCCAGCAGTTACTCGAATGGACTAGCCAAGTTCTTC CASSYSNGLAKFF
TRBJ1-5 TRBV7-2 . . TGTGCCAGCAGCACATCGACAGGTGTATGGCAGCCCCAGCATTTT CASSTSTGVWQPQHF
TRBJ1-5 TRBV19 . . TGTGCCAGTAGTACACCTCACAGGACTTCTAGCAATCAGCCCCAGCATTTT CASSTPHRTSSNQPQHF
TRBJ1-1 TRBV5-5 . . TGTGCCAGCAGCTTGGGGGGGCTGGGCACTGAAGCTTTCTTT CASSLGGLGTEAFF
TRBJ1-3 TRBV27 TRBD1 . TGTGCCAGCAGTCACAGGGGGCACGGAAACACCATATATTTT CASSHRGHGNTIYF
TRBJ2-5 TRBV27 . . TGTGCCAGCAGTTTGGCCGGGAGAAACCAAGAGACCCAGTACTTC CASSLAGRNQETQYF
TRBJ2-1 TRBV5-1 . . TGCGCCAGCAGCTTGGTCGGGGATGAGCAGTTCTTC CASSLVGDEQFF
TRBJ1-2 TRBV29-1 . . TGCAGCGTTGAAGATAATGGCCGCTATGGCTACACCTTC CSVEDNGRYGYTF
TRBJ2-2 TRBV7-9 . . TGTGCCAGCAGCTTAGTAGGAGGGCCAGGGGTCGAAACCGGGGAGCTGTTTTTT CASSLVGGPGVETGELFF
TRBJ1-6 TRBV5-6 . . TGTGCCAGCAGCCCTATTGGGGGTATTAATTCACCCCTCCACTTT CASSPIGGINSPLHF